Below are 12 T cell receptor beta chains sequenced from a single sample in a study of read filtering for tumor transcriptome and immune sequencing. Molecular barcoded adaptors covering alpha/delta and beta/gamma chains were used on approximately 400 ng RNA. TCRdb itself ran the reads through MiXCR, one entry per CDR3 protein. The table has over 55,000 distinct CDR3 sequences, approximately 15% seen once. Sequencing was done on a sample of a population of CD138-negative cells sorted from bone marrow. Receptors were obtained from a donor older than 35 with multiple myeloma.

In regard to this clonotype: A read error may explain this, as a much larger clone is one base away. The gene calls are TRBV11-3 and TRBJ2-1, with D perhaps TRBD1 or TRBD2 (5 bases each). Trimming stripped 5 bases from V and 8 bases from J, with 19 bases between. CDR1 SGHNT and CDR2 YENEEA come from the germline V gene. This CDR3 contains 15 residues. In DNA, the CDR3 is TGTGCCAGCAGCCCTCCATGGACAAGCGGCCATGAGCAGTTCTTC. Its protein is CASSPPWTSGHEQFF. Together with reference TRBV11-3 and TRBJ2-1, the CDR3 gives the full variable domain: EAGVVQSPRYKIIEKKQPVAFWCNPISGHNTLYWYLQNLGQGPELLIRYENEEAVDDSQLPKDRFSAERLKGVDSTLKIQPAELGDSAVYLCASSPPWTSGHEQFFGPGTRLTVL.

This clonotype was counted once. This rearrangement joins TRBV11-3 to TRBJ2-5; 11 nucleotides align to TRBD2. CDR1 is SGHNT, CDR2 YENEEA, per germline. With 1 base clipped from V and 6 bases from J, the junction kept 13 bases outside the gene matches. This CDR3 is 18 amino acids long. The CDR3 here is CASSLALNSGRAYQTQYF. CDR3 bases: TGTGCCAGCAGCTTAGCCCTGAATAGCGGGAGGGCCTACCAGACCCAGTACTTC.

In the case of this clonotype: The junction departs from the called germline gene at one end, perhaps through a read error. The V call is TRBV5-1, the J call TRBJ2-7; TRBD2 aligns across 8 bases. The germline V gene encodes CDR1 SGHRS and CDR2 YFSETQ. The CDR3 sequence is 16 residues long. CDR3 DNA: TGCGCCGGCAGCTTGGGACAAGCGGGAGAGAACTACGAGCAGTACTTC. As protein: CAGSLGQAGENYEQYF.

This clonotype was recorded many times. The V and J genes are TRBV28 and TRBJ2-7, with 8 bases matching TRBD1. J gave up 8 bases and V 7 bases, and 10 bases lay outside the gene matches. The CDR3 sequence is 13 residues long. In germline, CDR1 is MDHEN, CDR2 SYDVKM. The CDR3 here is CASTPGTGAQQYF. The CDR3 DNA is TGTGCCAGCACCCCAGGGACAGGTGCCCAGCAGTACTTC.

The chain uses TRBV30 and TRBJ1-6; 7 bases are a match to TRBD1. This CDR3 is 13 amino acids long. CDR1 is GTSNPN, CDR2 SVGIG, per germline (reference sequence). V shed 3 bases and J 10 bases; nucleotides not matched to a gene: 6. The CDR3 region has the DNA TGTGCCTGGAGGTTACAGGGGTTATCACCCCTCCACTTT. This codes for CAWRLQGLSPLHF.

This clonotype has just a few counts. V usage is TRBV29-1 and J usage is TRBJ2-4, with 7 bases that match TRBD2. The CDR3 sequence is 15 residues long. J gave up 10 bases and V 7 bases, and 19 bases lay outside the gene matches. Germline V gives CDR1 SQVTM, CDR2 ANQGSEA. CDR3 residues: CSATPSGSQKRIQYF. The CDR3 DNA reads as TGCAGCGCCACTCCTAGCGGTAGCCAAAAAAGGATTCAGTACTTC. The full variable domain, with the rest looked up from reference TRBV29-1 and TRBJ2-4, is SAVISQKPSRDICQRGTSLTIQCQVDSQVTMMFWYRQQPGQSLTLIATANQGSEATYESGFVIDKFPISRPNLTFSTLTVSNMSPEDSSIYLCSATPSGSQKRIQYFGAGTRLSVL.

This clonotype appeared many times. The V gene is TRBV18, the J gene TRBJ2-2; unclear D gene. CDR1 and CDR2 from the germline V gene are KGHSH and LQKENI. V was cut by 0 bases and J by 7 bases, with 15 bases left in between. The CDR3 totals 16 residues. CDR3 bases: TGTGCCAGCTCACCACCCCCACCTTTCCATCACGGGGAGCTGTTTTTT. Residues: CASSPPPPFHHGELFF.

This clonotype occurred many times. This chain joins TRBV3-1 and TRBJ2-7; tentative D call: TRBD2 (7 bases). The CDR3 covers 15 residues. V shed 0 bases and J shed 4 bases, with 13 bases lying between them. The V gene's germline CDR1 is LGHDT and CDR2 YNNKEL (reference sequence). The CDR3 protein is CASSQDGGRNYEQYF. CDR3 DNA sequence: TGTGCCAGCAGCCAAGACGGGGGGCGCAATTACGAGCAGTACTTC.

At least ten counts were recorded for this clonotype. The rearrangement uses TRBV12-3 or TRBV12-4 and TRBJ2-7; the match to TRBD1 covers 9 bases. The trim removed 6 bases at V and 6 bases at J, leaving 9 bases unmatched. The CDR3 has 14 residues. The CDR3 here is CASSVQGAAVEQYF. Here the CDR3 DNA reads TGTGCCAGCAGCGTACAGGGGGCGGCGGTCGAGCAGTACTTC.

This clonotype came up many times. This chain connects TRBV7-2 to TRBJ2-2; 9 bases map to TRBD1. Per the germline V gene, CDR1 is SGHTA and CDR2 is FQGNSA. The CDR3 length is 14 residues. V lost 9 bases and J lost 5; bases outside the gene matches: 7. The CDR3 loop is CASKQGAFTGELFF. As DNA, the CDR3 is TGTGCCAGTAAACAGGGGGCGTTTACCGGGGAGCTGTTTTTT.

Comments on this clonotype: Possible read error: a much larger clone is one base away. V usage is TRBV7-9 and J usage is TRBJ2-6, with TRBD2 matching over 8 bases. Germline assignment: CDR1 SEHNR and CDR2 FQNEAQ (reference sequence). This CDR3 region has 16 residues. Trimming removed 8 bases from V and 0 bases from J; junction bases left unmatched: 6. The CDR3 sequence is CASALRGASGANVLTF. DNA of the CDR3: TGTGCCAGCGCCCTGCGGGGGGCCTCTGGGGCCAACGTCCTGACTTTC.

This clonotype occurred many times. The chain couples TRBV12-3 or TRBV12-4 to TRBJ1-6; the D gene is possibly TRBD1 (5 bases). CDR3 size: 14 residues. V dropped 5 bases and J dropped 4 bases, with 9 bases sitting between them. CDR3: CASSPEGYNSPLHF. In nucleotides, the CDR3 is TGTGCCAGCAGTCCGGAGGGGTATAATTCACCCCTCCACTTT.